This T cell receptor (beta chain) was identified in a study of blood T cells in healthy people across ages. Study-level findings and limits: The percentage of naive T cells correlated strongly with TCR beta diversity. Long-lived donors carried more naive CD4+ cells and greater diversity than aged donors.

This clonotype has a handful of counts. Antigen unknown. The use of a sample-barcoded 5' primer and a J-beta primer mix characterized a second PCR of about 6 to 11 cycles. MiXCR, run by TCRdb on the 5' RACE reads, gives a single entry per CDR3 protein. Here the sample spans 700,000 to 900,000 distinct CDR3 sequences, 20% to 30% being singletons. The same data also went into a second study, on T cells of mothers and their children. Turning to that study: In the second PCR, M1S primer introduced barcodes and 2-4 random bases. Sequencing returned over 8 million TCR beta CDR3 reads per mother and several million per child.

The sample comprised blood. The origin of this receptor is a boy younger than 18 in good health.

The CDR3 nucleotides are TGCAGCGTTGAAGAGGGTAAAGCCGGGGAGCTGTTTTTT. Translated: CSVEEGKAGELFF. The chain recombines TRBV29-1 with TRBJ2-2; D is uncertain. Germline V gene sequence: CDR1 SQVTM, CDR2 ANQGSEA. The CDR3 sequence is 13 residues long. The V gene lost 0 bases and the J gene lost 6 bases, with 8 bases spanning the gap.